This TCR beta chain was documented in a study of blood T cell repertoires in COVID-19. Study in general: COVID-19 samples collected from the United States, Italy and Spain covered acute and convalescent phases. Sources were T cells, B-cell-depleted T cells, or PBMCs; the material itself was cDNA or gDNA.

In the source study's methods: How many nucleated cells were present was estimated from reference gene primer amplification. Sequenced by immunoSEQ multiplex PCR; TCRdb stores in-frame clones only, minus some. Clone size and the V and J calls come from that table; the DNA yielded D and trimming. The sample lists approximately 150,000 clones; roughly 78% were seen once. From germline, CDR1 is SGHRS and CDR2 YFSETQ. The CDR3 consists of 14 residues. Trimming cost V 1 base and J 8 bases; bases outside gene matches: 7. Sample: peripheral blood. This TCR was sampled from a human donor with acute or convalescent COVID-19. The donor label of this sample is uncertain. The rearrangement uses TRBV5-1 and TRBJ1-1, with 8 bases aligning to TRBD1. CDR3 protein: CASSLTGGSEEAFF. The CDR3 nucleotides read TGCGCCAGCAGCTTGACAGGGGGATCGGAAGAAGCTTTCTTT.